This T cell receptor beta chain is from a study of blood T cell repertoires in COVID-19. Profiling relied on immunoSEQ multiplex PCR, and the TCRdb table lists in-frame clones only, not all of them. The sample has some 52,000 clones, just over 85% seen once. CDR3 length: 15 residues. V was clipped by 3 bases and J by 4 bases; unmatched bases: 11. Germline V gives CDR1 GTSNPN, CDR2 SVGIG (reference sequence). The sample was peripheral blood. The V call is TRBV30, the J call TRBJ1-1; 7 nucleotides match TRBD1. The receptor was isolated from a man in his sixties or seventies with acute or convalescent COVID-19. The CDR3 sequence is CAWSDYRGEGTEAFF. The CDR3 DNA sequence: TGTGCCTGGAGCGACTACAGGGGAGAGGGCACTGAAGCTTTCTTT.